This T cell receptor (beta chain) comes out of a study of T cells after yellow fever vaccination. Study in general: In the case of low-cell-number fractions, SMART-Seq v4 Ultra Low Input was used for preparation.

Synthesis of TCR cDNA relied on 5'RACE template switching, which attached a universal primer site and UMIs. Each CDR3 protein is one row after TCRdb ran MiXCR on the 5' RACE reads. This table holds 55,000 to 70,000 distinct CDR3 sequences, about 7% found once. In its sample, this clonotype was seen many times. Its antigen remains unidentified. This CDR3 comprises 15 residues. Germline V CDR1 and CDR2: SGDLS, YYNGEE. V was pared by 0 bases and J by 5 bases, with 6 bases of the junction left unmatched. Findings and caveats of the study: A large majority of primary-vaccination clones showed up again after the booster (about 97% CD4, around 90% CD8).

Source: CD8+ T cells sorted from PBMCs, taken approximately 40 days after the first yellow fever vaccination. This rearrangement joins TRBV9 to TRBJ2-5, with 8 bases that match TRBD2. The receptor was derived from a man aged 18 to 30 who received the YFV17D yellow fever vaccine. The CDR3 nucleotides are TGTGCCAGCAGCGTAGCTACGGGGGGGCTGGAGACCCAGTACTTC. This sequence encodes CASSVATGGLETQYF.